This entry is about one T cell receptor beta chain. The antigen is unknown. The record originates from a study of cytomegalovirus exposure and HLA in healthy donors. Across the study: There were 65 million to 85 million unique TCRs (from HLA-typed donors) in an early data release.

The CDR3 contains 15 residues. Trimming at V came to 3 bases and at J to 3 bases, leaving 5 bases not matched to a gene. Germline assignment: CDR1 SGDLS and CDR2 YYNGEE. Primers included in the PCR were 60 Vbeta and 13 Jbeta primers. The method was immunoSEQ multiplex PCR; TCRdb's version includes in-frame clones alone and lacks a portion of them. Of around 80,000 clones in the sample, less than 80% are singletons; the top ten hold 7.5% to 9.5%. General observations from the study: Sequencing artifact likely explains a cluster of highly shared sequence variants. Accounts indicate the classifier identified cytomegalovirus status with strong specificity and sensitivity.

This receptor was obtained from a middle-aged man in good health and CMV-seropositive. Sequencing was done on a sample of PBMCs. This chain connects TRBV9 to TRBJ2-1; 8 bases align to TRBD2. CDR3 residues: CASSGGLGSYNEQFF. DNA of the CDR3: TGTGCCAGCAGCGGGGGACTAGGGAGCTACAATGAGCAGTTCTTC.